This TCR beta chain was retrieved from a study of cytomegalovirus exposure and HLA in healthy donors. At the level of the study: Inside one of the first data releases sat tens of millions of unique TCRs taken from HLA-typed donors.

Amplification used 60 Vbeta primers and 13 Jbeta primers. In the original processing: Roughly 10 million shared chains were among the 65 million to 85 million unique TCR beta chains that a later analysis counted. Here immunoSEQ multiplex PCR was the method, and the copy in TCRdb shows in-frame clones only, minus some. From that table come the V and J calls and clone size; the DNA was used to work out D and trimming. In all, the sample yields about 67,000 clones. Study results and caveats: In vitro testing confirmed a few CMV-associated chains as specific for CMV antigens.

As concerns this clone: Its antigen is currently unknown.

V lost 6 bases to trimming and J lost 5 bases, with 28 bases between them. The CDR3 extends over 18 amino acids. Germline-derived CDR1 and CDR2 are MDHEN and SYDVKM. J is TRBJ1-2 and V is TRBV28; D may be TRBD1 (5 bases). Sequenced: PBMCs. The source of this sequence is a woman between 40 and 50 years old in good health and CMV-seropositive. CDR3 DNA sequence: TGTGCCAGCAGAACTCCAATGAGACAGATCCTCATTCCGTATGGCTACACCTTC. Protein sequence: CASRTPMRQILIPYGYTF.